The 15 T cell receptor beta chains below come from one sample, sequenced in a study of T-cell memory formation after mild COVID-19. TCRdb processed the 5' RACE reads anew with MiXCR; each CDR3 protein has one entry. This table holds fewer than 400,000 distinct CDR3 sequences, under 15% found once. The sequenced material came from PBMCs or a T cell subset sorted from them (not recorded which). These receptors all stem from a man between 18 and 35 years old who had mild COVID-19 (a few samples of this study predate the infection). Cell type and time point are not known.

This clonotype was seen only a few times. This chain joins TRBV6-2 or TRBV6-3 and TRBJ2-7; perhaps TRBD2 as D (6 bases). This CDR3 is built from 12 residues. CDR1 and CDR2 from the germline V gene are MNHEY and SVGEGT. V was clipped by 8 bases and J by 6 bases, with 14 bases between them. DNA of the CDR3: TGTGCCAGCGGCCGTGGGGGGTCCGAGCAGTACGTC. This translates into CASGRGGSEQYV.

The genes are TRBV7-2 and TRBJ2-5; TRBD1 agrees at 10 bases. The CDR3 totals 14 residues. Germline trimming cut 5 bases from V and 5 bases from J; bases unmatched to any gene: 5. Germline V gene lookup returns CDR1 SGHTA and CDR2 FQGNSA. CDR3 DNA sequence: TGTGCCAGCAGCAGGGACAGGGGTGGGGAGACCCAGTACTTC. This sequence encodes CASSRDRGGETQYF.

The V call is TRBV4-1, the J call TRBJ1-3; D unresolved. Trimming shortened V by 1 base and J by 2 bases, and 12 bases separated the two germline ends. The germline V gene has CDR1 MGHRA and CDR2 YSYEKL. The CDR3 is 16 amino acids. The CDR3 region has the DNA TGCGCCAGCAGCCAAGCCGCCGTGGATGCTGGAAACACCATATATTTT. Protein sequence: CASSQAAVDAGNTIYF.

This clonotype turned up a few times. This chain joins TRBV4-3 and TRBJ1-1; D is possibly TRBD1 (6 bases). V lost 0 bases to trimming and J lost 7 bases, with 15 bases between them. CDR3 length equals 15 residues. The germline V gene encodes CDR1 LGHNA and CDR2 YSLEER. CDR3 DNA sequence: TGCGCCAGCAGCCAAGATGGGAGGGACAACGTTGAAGCTTTCTTT. Protein product: CASSQDGRDNVEAFF.

Only one count was recorded for this clonotype. The chain carries TRBV24-1 and TRBJ2-5, with 10 bases that match TRBD1. CDR1 is KGHDR, CDR2 SFDVKD, per germline. The CDR3 length is 14 residues. J was trimmed by 5 bases and V by 9 bases; bases with no gene match: 8. CDR3 sequence: CATAKGDRGETQYF. The DNA of the CDR3 is TGTGCCACCGCCAAAGGGGACAGGGGCGAGACCCAGTACTTC.

This chain joins TRBV4-1 and TRBJ1-4; D is undetermined. This CDR3 has 15 residues. Germline values: CDR1 MGHRA, CDR2 YSYEKL. The V gene lost 0 bases and the J gene lost 9 bases, with 14 bases spanning the gap. The CDR3 DNA reads TGCGCCAGCAGCCAAGATATTGGAAGCGGGAAAAAACTGTTTTTT. Its protein is CASSQDIGSGKKLFF.

The table lists this clonotype with many counts. This chain uses TRBV12-3 or TRBV12-4 with TRBJ2-7; 7 nucleotides match TRBD1. Trimming at V came to 6 bases and at J to 7 bases, leaving 9 bases not matched to a gene. The CDR3 is made up of 13 amino acids. The CDR3 spells CASSRGTDGEQYF. The CDR3 region has the DNA TGTGCCAGCAGCCGAGGGACAGATGGGGAGCAGTACTTC.

DNA of the CDR3: TGCAGCGTTGTAGGGGAAGTAGCTAACTATGGCTACACCTTC. This sequence encodes CSVVGEVANYGYTF. The chain uses TRBV29-1 and TRBJ1-2; D possibly corresponds to TRBD1 (5 bases). The CDR3 runs 14 residues. CDR1 is SQVTM, CDR2 ANQGSEA, per germline. The V gene lost 4 bases and the J gene lost 0 bases, with 12 bases spanning the gap.

The chain links TRBV20-1 to TRBJ1-5; a weak D match, TRBD1 (6 bases). Trimming cost V 3 bases and J 5 bases, with 20 bases left between them. The CDR3 has 16 amino acids. The germline V gene encodes CDR1 DFQATT and CDR2 SNEGSKA (reference sequence). The CDR3 spells CSASPNPQGLYQPQHF. CDR3 nucleotide sequence: TGCAGTGCTAGCCCGAACCCTCAGGGGTTGTATCAGCCCCAGCATTTT.

The chain couples TRBV28 to TRBJ2-3; 10 nucleotides agree with TRBD2. This CDR3 comprises 16 residues. Germline V gives CDR1 MDHEN, CDR2 SYDVKM. Trimming at V came to 5 bases and at J to 8 bases, leaving 13 bases not matched to a gene. Written as DNA, the CDR3 is TGTGCCAGCAGTGAGAAGACTAGCGGGTCGTCTGGTACGCAGTATTTT. Its translation is CASSEKTSGSSGTQYF.

This clonotype was seen a few times. The chain joins TRBV5-1 to TRBJ2-2; TRBD1 is a possible D gene (6 bases). CDR3 size: 16 residues. The V end lost 4 bases, the J end lost 2 bases, and 15 bases lay between the germline ends. In germline, CDR1 is SGHRS, CDR2 YFSETQ. The CDR3: CASSQGAGDNTGELFF. The CDR3 nucleotides read TGCGCCAGCAGCCAAGGGGCAGGGGATAACACCGGGGAGCTGTTTTTT.

The chain is built from TRBV7-9 and TRBJ2-1; 7 nucleotides match TRBD2. There are 17 residues in the CDR3. The V and J ends lost 1 base and 3 bases, in that order; junction bases with no gene match: 9. Germline V lookup: CDR1 SEHNR, CDR2 FQNEAQ (reference sequence). The CDR3 is CASSLGASGERYNEQFF. For the CDR3, the DNA is TGTGCCAGCAGCTTAGGGGCTAGCGGAGAACGCTACAATGAGCAGTTCTTC.

This clonotype was picked up a small number of times. The chain uses TRBV7-2 and TRBJ2-5; no reliable D call. This CDR3 region has 12 residues. V shed 5 bases and J shed 3 bases, with 7 bases lying between them. Germline V lookup: CDR1 SGHTA, CDR2 FQGNSA. CDR3 bases: TGTGCCAGCAGCGTGAACAAAGAGACCCAGTACTTC. Translation gives CASSVNKETQYF. Variable domain in full (rest from reference TRBV7-2 and TRBJ2-5): GAGVSQSPSNKVTEKGKDVELRCDPISGHTALYWYRQSLGQGLEFLIYFQGNSAPDKSGLPSDRFSAERTGGSVSTLTIQRTQQEDSAVYLCASSVNKETQYFGPGTRLLVL.

This clonotype appeared many times. V usage is TRBV7-2 and J usage is TRBJ1-1, with a tentative D call TRBD1 (6 bases). The germline gives CDR1 SGHTA, CDR2 FQGNSA. The ends were cut back, 3 bases at V and 4 bases at J, with 15 bases in the middle. This CDR3 has 15 amino acids. CDR3 sequence: CASSFIATGRTEAFF. DNA of the CDR3: TGTGCCAGCAGCTTTATCGCCACAGGGCGCACTGAAGCTTTCTTT.

This chain joins TRBV7-8 and TRBJ2-3; possibly TRBD2 for D (5 bases). V lost 5 bases and J lost 6, with 12 bases in between. The V gene's germline CDR1 is SGHVS and CDR2 FQNEAQ. The CDR3 consists of 13 residues. CDR3 bases: TGTGCCAGCAGCCGCGAGGGTCCCGATACGCAGTATTTT. Encoded protein: CASSREGPDTQYF.